What follows are 25 T cell receptor beta chains derived from one specimen sequenced in a study of regulatory T cells in long-lasting Graves disease. Arm-PCR with iRepertoire HTBI primers amplified the CDR3 regions for these TCR beta libraries. Each CDR3 protein is one row after TCRdb ran MiXCR on the multiplex PCR reads. The data contain nearly 350,000 distinct CDR3 sequences, roughly a fifth of them singletons. Time point defined: persistent/refractory GD, antithyroid drugs over 5 years with positive TRAb. Following extraction of RNA from PBMCs, that RNA was used to make the TCR library. Sequenced here: peripheral blood mononuclear cells (PBMCs), sampled when the disease was refractory, from a patient treated with antithyroid drugs. These receptor sequences come from a female donor with Graves disease.

This clonotype showed up just a few times. The chain joins TRBV19 to TRBJ1-1, with TRBD1 matching 8 bases. With 3 bases clipped from V and 4 bases from J, the junction kept 4 bases outside the gene matches. The CDR3 has 14 amino acids. Germline V gives CDR1 LNHDA, CDR2 SQIVND (reference sequence). The CDR3: CASSMPGGLTEAFF. CDR3 DNA: TGTGCCAGTAGTATGCCAGGGGGCCTCACTGAAGCTTTCTTT.

This clonotype has ten or more counts. The chain uses TRBV28 and TRBJ1-6, with D possibly TRBD1 on 5 matching bases. Germline loops: CDR1 MDHEN, CDR2 SYDVKM. There are 17 residues in the CDR3. Trimming cost V 4 bases and J 5 bases, with 18 bases left between them. CDR3 region: CASSSPYGAGNNSPLHF. The CDR3 DNA reads TGTGCCAGCAGTTCACCCTATGGGGCAGGGAATAATTCACCCCTCCACTTT.

There are many counts of this clonotype. V gene TRBV2 combines with J gene TRBJ2-6; a possible D gene is TRBD1 (6 bases). Germline assignment: CDR1 SNHLY and CDR2 FYNNEI. The V gene lost 7 bases and the J gene lost 0 bases, with 16 bases spanning the gap. The CDR3 is 17 residues long. CDR3 loop: CASNHRDYSSGANVLTF. DNA for the CDR3: TGTGCCAGCAACCACAGGGATTACTCCTCTGGGGCCAACGTCCTGACTTTC.

As concerns this clonotype: A read error may explain this, as a much larger clone is one base away. The gene calls are TRBV6-2 or TRBV6-3 and TRBJ2-4; possibly TRBD2 for D (5 bases). This CDR3 comprises 15 residues. CDR1 is MNHEY and CDR2 is SVGEGT in the germline V gene. The CDR3 DNA reads TGTGCCGGCAGCCCGGGCGGGTTAGCCAAAAACATTCAGTACTTC. As protein: CAGSPGGLAKNIQYF.

The V and J genes are TRBV5-1 and TRBJ2-6, with TRBD2 matching over 8 bases. CDR1 and CDR2 from the germline V gene are SGHRS and YFSETQ. V was clipped by 7 bases and J by 2 bases; unmatched bases: 5. The CDR3 has 15 amino acids. CDR3 DNA sequence: TGCGCCAGCGGACCGGGGGGGGCTGGGGCCAACGTCCTGACTTTC. Protein sequence: CASGPGGAGANVLTF.

This clonotype was found once. The chain links TRBV18 to TRBJ2-7, with 9 positions matching TRBD1. V shed 3 bases, J shed 3 bases, and the junction held 9 bases outside the gene matches. This CDR3 region has 16 residues. Germline CDR1 and CDR2: KGHSH and LQKENI. CDR3 sequence (DNA): TGTGCCAGCTCACCCACCACCGGGACAGGGAGCTACGAGCAGTACTTC. Its translation is CASSPTTGTGSYEQYF.

In its sample, this clonotype was seen a few times. The gene calls are TRBV10-3 and TRBJ2-2, with 16 bases identical to TRBD2. J gave up 3 bases and V 2 bases, and 9 bases lay outside the gene matches. Germline CDR1 and CDR2: ENHRY and SYGVKD. The CDR3 has 20 residues. DNA for the CDR3: TGTGCCATCAGTGAGGCACCCGGGACTAGCGGGAGGGCCCACACCGGGGAGCTGTTTTTT. Amino acid sequence: CAISEAPGTSGRAHTGELFF.

This clonotype was found many times. This rearrangement joins TRBV11-3 to TRBJ1-2; D call uncertain. Trimming stripped 2 bases from V and 8 bases from J, with 6 bases between. This CDR3 has 11 amino acids. Germline CDR1 and CDR2: SGHNT and YENEEA. DNA for the CDR3: TGTGCCAGCAGCTTAATCTTCGGCTACACCTTC. The encoded protein is CASSLIFGYTF.

This clonotype was recorded at least ten times. One junction end disagrees with the germline gene, perhaps due to a read error. V gene TRBV5-1 combines with J gene TRBJ2-3; no definite D call. The CDR3 loop spans 11 amino acids. Germline assignment: CDR1 SGHRS and CDR2 YFSETQ. The CDR3 region is CASRSTDTQYF. The CDR3 DNA reads as TGCGCCAGCAGGAGCACGGATACGCAGTATTTT.

The chain is built from TRBV29-1 and TRBJ2-5, with TRBD2 identical over 9 bases. This CDR3 contains 16 residues. After removal of 4 bases from V and 4 bases from J, the junction contained 13 bases not matched to a gene. Germline V gene lookup returns CDR1 SQVTM and CDR2 ANQGSEA. DNA of the CDR3: TGCAGCGTTGGAGATCGCTTTAGCGGGAGAACAGAGACCCAGTACTTC. This sequence encodes CSVGDRFSGRTETQYF.

This clonotype occurred many times. This chain joins TRBV27 and TRBJ1-1; 7 bases align to TRBD1. Germline V gene sequence: CDR1 MNHEY, CDR2 SMNVEV (reference sequence). Trimming removed 4 bases from V and 1 base from J; junction bases left unmatched: 3. The CDR3 consists of 14 residues. The CDR3 loop reads CASSSRTGNTEAFF. The DNA for the CDR3 is TGTGCCAGCAGTTCTAGGACAGGGAACACTGAAGCTTTCTTT.

This clonotype was seen many times. The chain's CDR3 is CASSPGTSGWQYF. The CDR3 DNA is TGTGCCAGCAGTCCAGGGACTAGCGGTTGGCAGTACTTC. This sequence joins TRBV2 and TRBJ2-7; 11 nucleotides match TRBD2. In germline, CDR1 is SNHLY, CDR2 FYNNEI. This CDR3 has 13 amino acids. J lost 9 bases, V lost 5 bases, and 6 bases had no gene match. Combining the CDR3 with reference TRBV2 and TRBJ2-7 gives the whole variable domain EPEVTQTPSHQVTQMGQEVILRCVPISNHLYFYWYRQILGQKVEFLVSFYNNEISEKSEIFDDQFSVERPDGSNFTLKIRSTKLEDSAMYFCASSPGTSGWQYFGPGTRLTVT.

A few counts support this clonotype. V usage is TRBV4-1 and J usage is TRBJ1-4; TRBD1 matches 9 bases. J gave up 7 bases and V 0 bases, and 3 bases lay outside the gene matches. This CDR3 is 15 amino acids long. Germline V lookup: CDR1 MGHRA, CDR2 YSYEKL. The CDR3 DNA follows: TGCGCCAGCAGCCAAGAAGTGACAGGGGGTGAAAAACTGTTTTTT. Encoded protein: CASSQEVTGGEKLFF.

The chain uses TRBV7-9 and TRBJ2-7; no clear D gene. V was pared by 8 bases and J by 2 bases, with 7 bases between. This CDR3 is 11 amino acids long. In germline, CDR1 is SEHNR, CDR2 FQNEAQ (reference sequence). The CDR3 DNA follows: TGTGCCAGCGGCCCAACCTACGAGCAGTACTTC. This encodes CASGPTYEQYF. The variable domain in full, completed from reference TRBV7-9 and TRBJ2-7, reads DTGVSQNPRHKITKRGQNVTFRCDPISEHNRLYWYRQTLGQGPEFLTYFQNEAQLEKSRLLSDRFSAERPKGSFSTLEIQRTEQGDSAMYLCASGPTYEQYFGPGTRLTVT.

This clonotype has just a few counts. Here the CDR3 DNA reads TGTGCCAGCAGTTACCCCCAGGGTACGAACACCGGGGAGCTGTTTTTT. This translates into CASSYPQGTNTGELFF. The J gene is TRBJ2-2, the V gene TRBV6-2 or TRBV6-3; D is possibly TRBD1 (5 bases). There are 16 residues in the CDR3. Germline lookup yields CDR1 MNHEY and CDR2 SVGEGT. V was trimmed by 2 bases and J by 0 bases, leaving 10 bases between them.

This clonotype has just a few counts. This chain joins TRBV19 and TRBJ1-6; no firm D call. This CDR3 has 15 residues. Trimming pared 2 bases from V and 10 bases from J, leaving 15 bases between. CDR1 and CDR2 from the germline V gene are LNHDA and SQIVND (reference sequence). The CDR3 DNA reads as TGTGCCAGTAGTATACTGGGGATGGAATTCTCACCCCTCCACTTT. Its protein product is CASSILGMEFSPLHF.

The chain joins TRBV19 to TRBJ1-2; D is perhaps TRBD1 (5 bases). The length of the CDR3 is 16 residues. Trimming took 5 bases from V and 4 from J, leaving 20 bases between them. Germline V gene sequence: CDR1 LNHDA, CDR2 SQIVND (reference sequence). CDR3 nucleotide sequence: TGTGCCAGTAGTCCCCCGAGAGGGACGGGCAGCTATGGCTACACCTTC. This translates into CASSPPRGTGSYGYTF.

This chain connects TRBV5-1 to TRBJ1-6; TRBD1 aligns across 8 bases. Germline loops: CDR1 SGHRS, CDR2 YFSETQ. The trim removed 7 bases at V and 7 bases at J, leaving 7 bases unmatched. The length of the CDR3 is 14 residues. CDR3 DNA: TGCGCCAGCCGACCGGGACAGGAGAATTCACCCCTCCACTTT. Translating it yields CASRPGQENSPLHF. Complete variable domain (other parts from reference TRBV5-1 and TRBJ1-6): KAGVTQTPRYLIKTRGQQVTLSCSPISGHRSVSWYQQTPGQGLQFLFEYFSETQRNKGNFPGRFSGRQFSNSRSEMNVSTLELGDSALYLCASRPGQENSPLHFGNGTRLTVT.

This chain connects TRBV20-1 to TRBJ1-6, with a weak D call TRBD1 (5 bases). Germline-derived CDR1 and CDR2 are DFQATT and SNEGSKA (reference sequence). The CDR3 sequence is 13 residues long. V was shortened by 4 bases and J by 7 bases, with 11 bases between the two germline ends. The CDR3 region has the DNA TGCAGTGCTACCGGGGGACTGAATTCACCCCTCCACTTT. Protein sequence: CSATGGLNSPLHF.

This clonotype was counted at least ten times. V usage is TRBV28 and J usage is TRBJ1-1; 11 bases are a match to TRBD1. The CDR3 is 16 residues long. With V trimmed by 6 bases and J by 3 bases, 9 bases remained unmatched. The germline CDR1 and CDR2 sequences are MDHEN and SYDVKM. CDR3 amino acids: CASSSPGDRGYTEAFF. The DNA of the CDR3 is TGTGCCAGCAGCTCCCCGGGGGACAGGGGGTACACTGAAGCTTTCTTT.

Regarding this clonotype: This clone may be a read error of a much larger clone one base away. The V gene is TRBV24-1, the J gene TRBJ1-1; 9 nucleotides agree with TRBD1. The germline V gene encodes CDR1 KGHDR and CDR2 SFDVKD. This CDR3 contains 13 residues. CDR3 protein: CATSDTGGTEVFF. The CDR3 DNA reads TGTGCCACCAGCGACACAGGGGGCACTGAAGTTTTCTTT.

This clonotype appeared a few times. The chain has TRBV29-1 and TRBJ1-5; TRBD1 agrees at 9 bases. Germline assignment: CDR1 SQVTM and CDR2 ANQGSEA. The ends lost 4 bases at V and 6 bases at J; junction bases unmatched: 4. The CDR3 extends over 13 amino acids. The chain's CDR3 is CSVATGGGQPQHF. The CDR3 DNA is TGCAGCGTTGCTACAGGGGGCGGTCAGCCCCAGCATTTT.

This clonotype came up a few times. V usage is TRBV3-1 and J usage is TRBJ2-2; 10 bases are shared with TRBD2. The CDR3 sequence is 20 residues long. Germline V gene sequence: CDR1 LGHDT, CDR2 YNNKEL (reference sequence). Trimming removed 1 base from V and 3 bases from J; junction bases left unmatched: 14. As DNA, the CDR3 is TGTGCCAGCAGCCAAGTGGTTCAGCGGGGGGGCCGCTGGGACACCGGGGAGCTGTTTTTT. It specifies CASSQVVQRGGRWDTGELFF.

Only a few counts were recorded for this clonotype. V gene TRBV28 combines with J gene TRBJ2-7; the match to TRBD1 covers 7 bases. Germline V gives CDR1 MDHEN, CDR2 SYDVKM. The CDR3 has 14 amino acids. The J segment lost 6 bases and the V segment lost 4 bases, leaving 9 bases of the junction unmatched. The CDR3 reads CASSSDRAGGEQYF. The CDR3 coding sequence is TGTGCCAGCAGTTCCGACAGGGCCGGAGGCGAGCAGTACTTC.

J is TRBJ2-7 and V is TRBV9, with D tentatively TRBD2 (7 bases). The V gene lost 3 bases and the J gene lost 3 bases, with 16 bases spanning the gap. CDR3 size: 15 residues. Germline V gene data show CDR1 as SGDLS and CDR2 as YYNGEE. The CDR3 loop reads CASSEGGAGIYEQYF. CDR3 DNA sequence: TGTGCCAGCAGCGAGGGGGGGGCGGGGATCTACGAGCAGTACTTC.